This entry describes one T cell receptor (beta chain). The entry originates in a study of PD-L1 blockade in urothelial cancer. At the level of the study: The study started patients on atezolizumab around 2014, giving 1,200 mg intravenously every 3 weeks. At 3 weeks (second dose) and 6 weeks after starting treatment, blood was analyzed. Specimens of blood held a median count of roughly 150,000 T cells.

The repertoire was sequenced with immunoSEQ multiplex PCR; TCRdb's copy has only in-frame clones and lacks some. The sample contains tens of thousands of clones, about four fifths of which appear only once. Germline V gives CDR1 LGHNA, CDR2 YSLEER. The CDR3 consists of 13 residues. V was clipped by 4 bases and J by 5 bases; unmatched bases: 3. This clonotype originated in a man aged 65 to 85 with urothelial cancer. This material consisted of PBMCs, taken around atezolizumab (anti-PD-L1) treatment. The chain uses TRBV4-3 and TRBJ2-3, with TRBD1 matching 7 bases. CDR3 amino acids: CASSPGQIDTQYF. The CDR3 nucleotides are TGCGCCAGCAGCCCGGGACAGATAGATACGCAGTATTTT.